These T cell receptor beta chains were read from a single sample in a study of cytomegalovirus exposure and HLA in healthy donors. The data were produced by immunoSEQ multiplex PCR, yet TCRdb's version contains in-frame clones alone and is incomplete. The sample lists over 100,000 clones, roughly 79% seen once, with less than 2.5% in the top ten. The source material was PBMCs. These receptor sequences come from a woman aged 30 to 39 in good health and CMV-seronegative. The CDR3 runs from the conserved cysteine through the conserved F or W. The D gene is left open where the match is weak. Clone size appears in some rows only: once, few, many, or a class for an expanded clone.

J gene: TRBJ2-1; CDR3 length: 12; V gene: TRBV29-1; clone size: -; D gene: TRBD2; CDR3 DNA: TGCAGCCACGGACTAGAGGGAGGCGGGCAGTTCTTC; CDR3 protein: CSHGLEGGGQFF
J gene: TRBJ1-2; CDR3 length: 14; V gene: TRBV19; clone size: -; D gene: -; CDR3 DNA: TGTGCCAGTAACCTGGACAGCGGGGCGAGGGGCTACACCTTC; CDR3 protein: CASNLDSGARGYTF
J gene: TRBJ2-7; CDR3 length: 14; V gene: TRBV6-1; clone size: -; D gene: TRBD2; CDR3 DNA: TGTGCCAGCAGTGAAACGGCGGGAGTGACCGAGCAGTACTTC; CDR3 protein: CASSETAGVTEQYF
J gene: TRBJ1-1; CDR3 length: 13; V gene: TRBV25-1; clone size: -; D gene: TRBD1; CDR3 DNA: TGTGCCAGCGAGACAGGGACTAACACTGAAGCTTTCTTT; CDR3 protein: CASETGTNTEAFF
J gene: TRBJ1-1; CDR3 length: 12; V gene: TRBV18; clone size: -; D gene: -; CDR3 DNA: TGTGCCAGCTCAGGGAGTAACACTGAAGCTTTCTTT; CDR3 protein: CASSGSNTEAFF
J gene: TRBJ2-7; CDR3 length: 13; V gene: TRBV15; clone size: -; D gene: -; CDR3 DNA: TGTGCCACCAGCAGAGGAAGAGAATACGAGCAGTACTTC; CDR3 protein: CATSRGREYEQYF
J gene: TRBJ2-3; CDR3 length: 14; V gene: TRBV7-9; clone size: -; D gene: TRBD1; CDR3 DNA: TGTGCCAGCAGCTTAGCGGGGACAGGCGATACGCAGTATTTT; CDR3 protein: CASSLAGTGDTQYF
J gene: TRBJ2-7; CDR3 length: 12; V gene: TRBV2; clone size: -; D gene: -; CDR3 DNA: TGTGCCAGCAGTGACGGCAGGGTTGGGCAGTACTTC; CDR3 protein: CASSDGRVGQYF
J gene: TRBJ1-4; CDR3 length: 14; V gene: TRBV4-3; clone size: once; D gene: -; CDR3 DNA: TGCGCCAGCAAAGGGGAACCGTCCGATGAAAAACTGTTTTTT; CDR3 protein: CASKGEPSDEKLFF
J gene: TRBJ2-1; CDR3 length: 14; V gene: TRBV14; clone size: -; D gene: -; CDR3 DNA: TGTGCCAGCAGCCAAGGGAGCTCCTACAATGAGCAGTTCTTC; CDR3 protein: CASSQGSSYNEQFF
J gene: TRBJ2-5; CDR3 length: 15; V gene: TRBV7-8; clone size: -; D gene: -; CDR3 DNA: TGTGCCAGCAGCTTAGTCAGGGACTCCCAAGAGACCCAGTACTTC; CDR3 protein: CASSLVRDSQETQYF
J gene: TRBJ1-6; CDR3 length: 14; V gene: TRBV6-5; clone size: -; D gene: TRBD1; CDR3 DNA: TGTGCCAGCAGCATTGACAGGGATAATTCACCCCTCCACTTT; CDR3 protein: CASSIDRDNSPLHF
J gene: TRBJ1-2; CDR3 length: 14; V gene: TRBV6-5; clone size: -; D gene: TRBD1; CDR3 DNA: TGTGCCAGCAGGGACTCCGGGACAGGGTATGGCTACACCTTC; CDR3 protein: CASRDSGTGYGYTF
J gene: TRBJ2-1; CDR3 length: 14; V gene: TRBV10-2; clone size: once; D gene: TRBD2; CDR3 DNA: TGCGCCAGCAGAGCGGGAGTTGCCTACAATGAGCAGTTCTTC; CDR3 protein: CASRAGVAYNEQFF
J gene: TRBJ2-3; CDR3 length: 12; V gene: TRBV13; clone size: -; D gene: -; CDR3 DNA: TGTGCCAGCAGCATCGAGCGAGATACGCAGTATTTT; CDR3 protein: CASSIERDTQYF
J gene: TRBJ1-4; CDR3 length: 16; V gene: TRBV25-1; clone size: -; D gene: TRBD1; CDR3 DNA: TGTGCCAGCACCCAGACAGGGGGCGCATCTAATGAAAAGCTGTTTTTT; CDR3 protein: CASTQTGGASNEKLFF
J gene: TRBJ1-1; CDR3 length: 13; V gene: TRBV28; clone size: -; D gene: TRBD1; CDR3 DNA: TGTGCCAGCAGTCCGCGGACAGGGCCTGAAGCTTTCTTT; CDR3 protein: CASSPRTGPEAFF
J gene: TRBJ1-1; CDR3 length: 17; V gene: TRBV5-1; clone size: -; D gene: TRBD1; CDR3 DNA: TGCGCCAGCAGTTTTCAAGGGACAGGAAGGGGTAACACTGAAGCTTTCTTT; CDR3 protein: CASSFQGTGRGNTEAFF
J gene: TRBJ1-4; CDR3 length: 15; V gene: TRBV10-1; clone size: few; D gene: TRBD1; CDR3 DNA: TGCGCCAGCAGTGCGTCACAGGGGGCGCGTGAAAAACTGTTTTTT; CDR3 protein: CASSASQGAREKLFF
J gene: TRBJ2-7; CDR3 length: 17; V gene: TRBV7-9; clone size: once; D gene: -; CDR3 DNA: TGTGCCAGCAGCTTCGGGCTAGCGAAAAAAAGCTCCTACGAGCAGTACTTC; CDR3 protein: CASSFGLAKKSSYEQYF
J gene: TRBJ2-3; CDR3 length: 20; V gene: TRBV2; clone size: -; D gene: TRBD2; CDR3 DNA: TGTGCAATTCGAGGGGAGGGATTTACTAGCGGGAGACGGGTTACAGATACGCAGTATTTT; CDR3 protein: CAIRGEGFTSGRRVTDTQYF
J gene: TRBJ1-4; CDR3 length: 15; V gene: TRBV5-1; clone size: -; D gene: -; CDR3 DNA: TGCGCCAGCAGCGAACTGCCCGGACTGGATGAAAAACTGTTTTTT; CDR3 protein: CASSELPGLDEKLFF
J gene: TRBJ2-1; CDR3 length: 15; V gene: TRBV6-1; clone size: -; D gene: TRBD1; CDR3 DNA: TGTGCCAGCAGTAAGACAGGGGGCAGCTACAATGAGCAGTTCTTC; CDR3 protein: CASSKTGGSYNEQFF
J gene: TRBJ1-1; CDR3 length: 13; V gene: TRBV7-2; clone size: -; D gene: -; CDR3 DNA: TGTGCCAGCAGCTTAGACACCATTCGAGAAGCTTTCTTT; CDR3 protein: CASSLDTIREAFF
J gene: TRBJ2-1; CDR3 length: 15; V gene: TRBV29-1; clone size: -; D gene: TRBD2; CDR3 DNA: TGCAGCGTTGAGGGGGTGTCACTAGCGGGCAATGAGCAGTTCTTC; CDR3 protein: CSVEGVSLAGNEQFF
J gene: TRBJ1-3; CDR3 length: 16; V gene: TRBV6-5; clone size: -; D gene: -; CDR3 DNA: TGTGCCAGCAGTTACTCGCAGGGATTTGCTGGAAACACCATATATTTT; CDR3 protein: CASSYSQGFAGNTIYF
J gene: TRBJ1-1; CDR3 length: 15; V gene: TRBV25-1; clone size: -; D gene: TRBD1; CDR3 DNA: TGTGCCAGCAGTGGCTCTCGGGGACAGGGCACTGAAGCTTTCTTT; CDR3 protein: CASSGSRGQGTEAFF
J gene: TRBJ1-3; CDR3 length: 15; V gene: TRBV5-4; clone size: once; D gene: TRBD1; CDR3 DNA: TGTGCCAGCAGCTTGGACAGGGGGCCTGGAAACACCATATATTTT; CDR3 protein: CASSLDRGPGNTIYF
J gene: TRBJ1-1; CDR3 length: 16; V gene: TRBV5-1; clone size: -; D gene: -; CDR3 DNA: TGCGCCAGCAGCTTGAATCCGATGACAGGGAACACTGAAGCTTTCTTT; CDR3 protein: CASSLNPMTGNTEAFF
J gene: TRBJ2-7; CDR3 length: 13; V gene: TRBV28; clone size: -; D gene: -; CDR3 DNA: TGTGCCAGCAGTCCCTCTAGTTTCTCCGAGCAGTACTTC; CDR3 protein: CASSPSSFSEQYF
J gene: TRBJ2-7; CDR3 length: 14; V gene: TRBV19; clone size: -; D gene: TRBD2; CDR3 DNA: TGTGCCAGTAGTATGCTAGCGGGATCCGGCGAGCAGTACTTC; CDR3 protein: CASSMLAGSGEQYF
J gene: TRBJ2-1; CDR3 length: 16; V gene: TRBV6-1; clone size: once; D gene: TRBD2; CDR3 DNA: TGTGCCAGCAGTGAAGAATTCGGGGGGGGTCGCAATGAGCAGTTCTTC; CDR3 protein: CASSEEFGGGRNEQFF
J gene: TRBJ2-1; CDR3 length: 18; V gene: TRBV13; clone size: -; D gene: TRBD2; CDR3 DNA: TGTGCCAGCAGGAGGCGGAAGAACCGACTAGCGGGAGACAATGAGCAGTTCTTC; CDR3 protein: CASRRRKNRLAGDNEQFF
J gene: TRBJ2-1; CDR3 length: 16; V gene: TRBV27; clone size: -; D gene: TRBD1; CDR3 DNA: TGTGCCAGCAGTCCGCTTGGGACAGGGGGCATGGATGAGCAGTTCTTC; CDR3 protein: CASSPLGTGGMDEQFF
J gene: TRBJ2-2; CDR3 length: 16; V gene: TRBV5-1; clone size: -; D gene: TRBD1; CDR3 DNA: TGCGCCAGCAGCTTGGCCCCGGGACAGGGCACCGGGGAGCTGTTTTTT; CDR3 protein: CASSLAPGQGTGELFF
J gene: TRBJ2-2; CDR3 length: 16; V gene: TRBV7-3; clone size: -; D gene: TRBD1; CDR3 DNA: TGTGCCAGCAGCCTGGGACAGGGGGCGAGCACCGGGGAGCTGTTTTTT; CDR3 protein: CASSLGQGASTGELFF
J gene: TRBJ2-7; CDR3 length: 15; V gene: TRBV5-1; clone size: -; D gene: TRBD2; CDR3 DNA: TGCGCCAGCACCCTTTCTAGCGGGAGTTGGGACGAGCAGTACTTC; CDR3 protein: CASTLSSGSWDEQYF
J gene: TRBJ2-2; CDR3 length: 14; V gene: TRBV6-5; clone size: -; D gene: TRBD1; CDR3 DNA: TGTGCCAGCAGTCCGGGACAGGGGGCCCGGGAGCTGTTTTTT; CDR3 protein: CASSPGQGARELFF
J gene: TRBJ2-7; CDR3 length: 15; V gene: TRBV9; clone size: -; D gene: TRBD2; CDR3 DNA: TGTGCCAGCAGCGTAGGGGGGGGTTCGGGGTACGAGCAGTACTTC; CDR3 protein: CASSVGGGSGYEQYF
J gene: TRBJ2-2; CDR3 length: 14; V gene: TRBV27; clone size: -; D gene: TRBD1; CDR3 DNA: TGTGCCAGCAGTCGGACAGGGGGTCCCGGGGAGCTGTTTTTT; CDR3 protein: CASSRTGGPGELFF
J gene: TRBJ1-2; CDR3 length: 14; V gene: TRBV13; clone size: -; D gene: -; CDR3 DNA: TGTGCCAGCAGCTTAGGAGGGCCGCCGGGGGGCTACACCTTC; CDR3 protein: CASSLGGPPGGYTF
J gene: TRBJ1-3; CDR3 length: 14; V gene: TRBV15; clone size: -; D gene: -; CDR3 DNA: TGTGCCACCAGCAGGGCGGGATCTGGAAACACCATATATTTT; CDR3 protein: CATSRAGSGNTIYF
J gene: TRBJ2-2; CDR3 length: 16; V gene: TRBV7-3; clone size: -; D gene: TRBD2; CDR3 DNA: TGTGCCAGCAGCCGACTAGCGGGAGGGGACACCGGGGAGCTGTTTTTT; CDR3 protein: CASSRLAGGDTGELFF
J gene: TRBJ2-7; CDR3 length: 10; V gene: TRBV2; clone size: -; D gene: TRBD2; CDR3 DNA: TGTGCCAGCAAGGGAGGGGAGCAGTACTTC; CDR3 protein: CASKGGEQYF
J gene: TRBJ2-2; CDR3 length: 17; V gene: TRBV11-3; clone size: -; D gene: TRBD2; CDR3 DNA: TGTGCCAGCAGCTTAGATTACGGGACTAGCGGGACCGGGGAGCTGTTTTTT; CDR3 protein: CASSLDYGTSGTGELFF
J gene: TRBJ2-2; CDR3 length: 16; V gene: TRBV2; clone size: -; D gene: -; CDR3 DNA: TGTGCCAGCAGTCGCCAGGGGCCCCCGAACACCGGGGAGCTGTTTTTT; CDR3 protein: CASSRQGPPNTGELFF
J gene: TRBJ2-5; CDR3 length: 17; V gene: TRBV19; clone size: -; D gene: TRBD2; CDR3 DNA: TGTGCCAGTAGTATAGGCGGTAGCGGGAGCCGGGGGGAGACCCAGTACTTC; CDR3 protein: CASSIGGSGSRGETQYF
J gene: TRBJ2-3; CDR3 length: 13; V gene: TRBV13; clone size: -; D gene: -; CDR3 DNA: TGTGCCAGCAGCTTAGCCAGGGGAGATACGCAGTATTTT; CDR3 protein: CASSLARGDTQYF